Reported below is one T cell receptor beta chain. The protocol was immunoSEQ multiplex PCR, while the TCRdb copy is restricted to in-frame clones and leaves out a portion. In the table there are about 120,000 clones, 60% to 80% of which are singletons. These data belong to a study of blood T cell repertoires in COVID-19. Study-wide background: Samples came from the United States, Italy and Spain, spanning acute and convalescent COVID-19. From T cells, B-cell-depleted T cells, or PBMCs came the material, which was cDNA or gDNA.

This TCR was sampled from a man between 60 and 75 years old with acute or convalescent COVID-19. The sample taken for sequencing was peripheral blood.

CDR3 bases: TGTGCCAGCAGCGCCGGGACAGGGAACCACGAGCAGTACTTC. Translating gives CASSAGTGNHEQYF. The chain is built from TRBV5-4 and TRBJ2-7; 9 bases align to TRBD1. The CDR3 runs to 14 residues. Trimming cost V 4 bases and J 5 bases; bases outside gene matches: 7. Germline V gives CDR1 SGHNT, CDR2 YYREEE (reference sequence). Filled out from reference TRBV5-4 and TRBJ2-7, the complete variable domain reads ETGVTQSPTHLIKTRGQQVTLRCSSQSGHNTVSWYQQALGQGPQFIFQYYREEENGRGNFPPRFSGLQFPNYSSELNVNALELDDSALYLCASSAGTGNHEQYFGPGTRLTVT.